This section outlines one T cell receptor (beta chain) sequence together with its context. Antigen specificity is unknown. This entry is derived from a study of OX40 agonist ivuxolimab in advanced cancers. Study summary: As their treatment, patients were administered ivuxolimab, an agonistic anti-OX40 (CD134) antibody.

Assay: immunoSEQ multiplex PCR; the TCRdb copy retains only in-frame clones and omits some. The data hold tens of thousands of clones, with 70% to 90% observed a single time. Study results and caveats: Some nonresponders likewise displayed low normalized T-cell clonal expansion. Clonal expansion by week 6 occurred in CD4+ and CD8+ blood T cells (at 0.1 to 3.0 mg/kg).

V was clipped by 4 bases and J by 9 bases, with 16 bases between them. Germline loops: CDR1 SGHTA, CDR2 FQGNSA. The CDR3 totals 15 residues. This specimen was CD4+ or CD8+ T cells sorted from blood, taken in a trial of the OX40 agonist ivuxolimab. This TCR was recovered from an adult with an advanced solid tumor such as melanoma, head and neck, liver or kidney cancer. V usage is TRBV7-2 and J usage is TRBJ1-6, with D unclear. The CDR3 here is CASSSRTGGSSPLHF. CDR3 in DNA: TGTGCCAGCAGCTCGAGGACCGGCGGGAGTTCACCCCTCCACTTT.